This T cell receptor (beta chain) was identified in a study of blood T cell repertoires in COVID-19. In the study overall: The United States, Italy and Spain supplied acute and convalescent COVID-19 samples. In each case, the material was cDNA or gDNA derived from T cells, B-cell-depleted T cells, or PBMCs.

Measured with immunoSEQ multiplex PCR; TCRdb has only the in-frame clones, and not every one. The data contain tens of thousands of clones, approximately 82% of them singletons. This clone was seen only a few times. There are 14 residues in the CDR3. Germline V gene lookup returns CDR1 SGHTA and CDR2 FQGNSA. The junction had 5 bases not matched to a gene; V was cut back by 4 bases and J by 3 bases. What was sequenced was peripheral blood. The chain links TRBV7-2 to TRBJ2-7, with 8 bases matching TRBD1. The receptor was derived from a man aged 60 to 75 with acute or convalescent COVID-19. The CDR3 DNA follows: TGTGCCAGCAGCTCCCGGACAGGGTACTACGAGCAGTACTTC. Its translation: CASSSRTGYYEQYF.